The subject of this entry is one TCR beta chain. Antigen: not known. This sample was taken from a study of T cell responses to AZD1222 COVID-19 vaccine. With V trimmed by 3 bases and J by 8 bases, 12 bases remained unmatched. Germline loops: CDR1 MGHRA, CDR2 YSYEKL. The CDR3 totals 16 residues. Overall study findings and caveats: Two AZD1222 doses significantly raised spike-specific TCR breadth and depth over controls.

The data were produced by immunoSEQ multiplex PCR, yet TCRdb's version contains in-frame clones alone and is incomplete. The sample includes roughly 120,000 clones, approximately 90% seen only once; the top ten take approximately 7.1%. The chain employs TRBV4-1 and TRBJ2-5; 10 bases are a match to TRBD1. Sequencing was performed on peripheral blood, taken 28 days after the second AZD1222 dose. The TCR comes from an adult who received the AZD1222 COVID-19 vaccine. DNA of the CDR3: TGCGCCAGCAGCCATCTTGGACAGGGGGTTGGTTCAACCCAGTACTTC. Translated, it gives CASSHLGQGVGSTQYF.